The T cell receptor (beta chain) described here comes from a study of cytomegalovirus exposure and HLA in healthy donors. Turning to the study itself: An early data release held 79 million or so unique TCRs from HLA-typed donors.

Note on this clone: Its specificity is not known.

Study findings and constraints: There were three CMV-associated chains whose specificity for CMV antigens was confirmed in vitro. Reported results showed that the classifier diagnosed cytomegalovirus status with high specificity and sensitivity.

The germline V gene encodes CDR1 KGHSY and CDR2 FQNENV. With 7 bases removed from V and 4 bases from J, the gap between germline ends came to 16 bases. The CDR3 covers 15 residues. The donors, nominally healthy at sampling, likely had unrecorded immune exposures. Vbeta (60) and Jbeta (13) primers were used in the PCR. TCRdb's copy holds only in-frame clones and misses some; the assay was immunoSEQ multiplex PCR. The table shows 95,000 to 110,000 clones, with 77% occurring only once. Sequencing was performed on PBMCs. The clonotype comes from a male donor in good health and CMV-seronegative. The chain combines TRBV16 with TRBJ2-2; D is undetermined. In DNA, the CDR3 is TGTGCCAGCACTAACACGGCAGACATCACCGGGGAGCTGTTTTTT. Translating gives CASTNTADITGELFF.